One sample yielded the 13 T cell receptor beta chains listed below, sequenced in a study of T-cell reconstitution after alpha-beta-depleted transplantation in children. Unique molecular identifiers were incorporated when the TCRbeta library was constructed. TCRdb fed the PCR reads into MiXCR, producing one record per CDR3 protein. The table records 450,000 to 600,000 distinct CDR3 sequences, 32% of them present only once. The sample consisted of PBMCs from the stem cell graft donor, taken from the stem cell graft. These receptors all come from a human donor who donated a stem cell graft to a child with aplastic anemia.

This rearrangement joins TRBV20-1 to TRBJ2-7; 11 nucleotides match TRBD2. The CDR3 runs to 15 residues. Unmatched junction bases numbered 13, after V lost 1 base and J lost 11 bases. In germline, CDR1 is DFQATT, CDR2 SNEGSKA (reference sequence). CDR3 DNA: TGCAGTGCTAGAGGGGGGACTAGCGGTCTCTCTAGGGAGTACTTC. Translating it yields CSARGGTSGLSREYF.

V gene TRBV7-9 combines with J gene TRBJ2-2; maybe TRBD1 (5 bases). V was shortened by 6 bases and J by 0 bases, with 14 bases between the two germline ends. Germline V gene sequence: CDR1 SEHNR, CDR2 FQNEAQ (reference sequence). The CDR3 is made up of 16 amino acids. For the CDR3, the DNA is TGTGCCAGCAGGAATCAGGGTGTCTCGAACACCGGGGAGCTGTTTTTT. It specifies CASRNQGVSNTGELFF.

This clonotype has only a few counts. CDR3 protein: CASRKAPVNTGELFF. CDR3 in DNA: TGTGCCAGCAGGAAGGCCCCCGTCAACACCGGGGAGCTGTTTTTT. The chain employs TRBV6-1 and TRBJ2-2, with D unclear. CDR1 is MNHNS and CDR2 is SASEGT in the germline V gene. V was cut by 6 bases and J by 2 bases, with 13 bases left in between. This CDR3 has 15 amino acids.

The rearrangement uses TRBV28 and TRBJ1-2; unclear D gene. CDR1 MDHEN and CDR2 SYDVKM come from the germline V gene. V was cut by 6 bases and J by 4 bases, with 12 bases left in between. This CDR3 contains 13 residues. This CDR3 is CASSLGSTYGYTF. The DNA for the CDR3 is TGTGCCAGCAGCCTGGGCAGCACCTATGGCTACACCTTC.

This clonotype was picked up a small number of times. This chain connects TRBV16 to TRBJ2-7; D uncertain. CDR1 is KGHSY and CDR2 is FQNENV in the germline V gene. The CDR3 has 13 amino acids. V was clipped by 5 bases and J by 2 bases, with 10 bases between them. The CDR3, as DNA: TGTGCCAGCAGCATGGGAAACCCCTACGAGCAGTACTTC. Translating it yields CASSMGNPYEQYF.

This chain uses TRBV25-1 with TRBJ1-2; maybe TRBD1 (6 bases). This CDR3 is 16 amino acids long. V lost 1 base, J lost 3 bases, and 15 bases lay in between. The germline V gene encodes CDR1 MGHDK and CDR2 SYGVNS. DNA of the CDR3: TGTGCCAGCAGTGAATCGGACCGGGACAACGACTATGGCTACACCTTC. Translation gives CASSESDRDNDYGYTF.

In its sample, this clonotype was seen a few times. CDR3 in amino acids: CATGIDSDTQYF. Written as DNA, the CDR3 is TGTGCCACCGGCATCGATTCAGATACGCAGTATTTT. The chain combines TRBV12-3 or TRBV12-4 with TRBJ2-3, with no clear D. The CDR3 is 12 amino acids. V was trimmed by 10 bases and J by 4 bases, leaving 12 bases between them.

The chain links TRBV28 to TRBJ2-7; 9 bases align to TRBD1. Germline CDR1 is MDHEN and CDR2 is SYDVKM. The CDR3 covers 18 residues. The ends lost 0 bases at V and 6 bases at J; junction bases unmatched: 15. The CDR3, as DNA: TGTGCCAGCAGTTTATGCACTCTGTACCGGGACAGGGAGTGCGAGCAGTACGTC. The encoded protein is CASSLCTLYRDRECEQYV.

The V call is TRBV28, the J call TRBJ2-7; D is possibly TRBD2 (6 bases). This CDR3 contains 17 residues. V was pared by 4 bases and J by 0 bases, with 19 bases between. Germline loops: CDR1 MDHEN, CDR2 SYDVKM. The CDR3 reads CASSSEYRDWSSYEQYV. The CDR3 region has the DNA TGTGCCAGCAGTTCCGAGTATCGGGACTGGAGCTCCTACGAGCAGTACGTC.

V is TRBV5-1 and J is TRBJ2-5; 8 bases agree with TRBD2. The CDR3 has 14 amino acids. Germline trimming cut 3 bases from V and 5 bases from J; bases unmatched to any gene: 6. CDR1 SGHRS and CDR2 YFSETQ come from the germline V gene. In DNA, the CDR3 is TGCGCCAGCAGCTCGACTAGCGTCGGGGAGACCCAGTACTTC. This encodes CASSSTSVGETQYF.

The V gene is TRBV13, the J gene TRBJ1-1; tentatively, D is TRBD1 (5 bases). Germline-derived CDR1 and CDR2 are PRHDT and FYEKMQ (reference sequence). Trimming stripped 2 bases from V and 3 bases from J, with 13 bases between. The CDR3 consists of 15 residues. The CDR3 bases are TGTGCCAGCAGCTTAAGGGGTTATGGCGACACTGAAGCTTTCTTT. Translating gives CASSLRGYGDTEAFF. Variable domain in full (rest from reference TRBV13 and TRBJ1-1): AAGVIQSPRHLIKEKRETATLKCYPIPRHDTVYWYQQGPGQDPQFLISFYEKMQSDKGSIPDRFSAQQFSDYHSELNMSSLELGDSALYFCASSLRGYGDTEAFFGQGTRLTVV.

V is TRBV7-2 and J is TRBJ2-3; 9 nucleotides align to TRBD2. The germline V gene has CDR1 SGHTA and CDR2 FQGNSA. Trimming at V came to 0 bases and at J to 6 bases, leaving 7 bases not matched to a gene. The CDR3 covers 16 residues. CDR3 sequence: CASSLALGSGSDTQYF. The CDR3 nucleotides read TGTGCCAGCAGCTTAGCGCTGGGTAGCGGGAGCGATACGCAGTATTTT.

This clonotype was seen a few times. The chain has TRBV27 and TRBJ1-2; a weak D match, TRBD1 (6 bases). The V gene lost 3 bases and the J gene lost 3 bases, with 11 bases spanning the gap. Germline V gives CDR1 MNHEY, CDR2 SMNVEV (reference sequence). CDR3 length: 14 residues. The CDR3 reads CASSLSGGYYGYTF. CDR3 in DNA: TGTGCCAGCAGTTTGTCGGGGGGCTACTATGGCTACACCTTC.